This is a list of T cell receptor beta chains from one sample in a study of blood T cell repertoires in COVID-19. The assay was immunoSEQ multiplex PCR, and TCRdb's table has in-frame clones only and misses some. The sample contains more than 110,000 clones, around 89% of which appear only once. The sequenced sample was peripheral blood. These receptors were taken from a man aged 60-69 years with active or convalescent COVID-19. Each CDR3 is given with its conserved first and last residue. The order of the fields is J gene, D gene, V gene, clone size, CDR3 DNA, CDR3 protein. A D gene is named only where the DNA matches it firmly. Rows may omit the clone size; those that give it use once, few, many or a size class.

J gene: TRBJ1-2; D gene: .; V gene: TRBV5-1; clone size: .; CDR3 DNA: TGCGCCAGCAGCTCCCTTGAAACAGGGTTGCATGGCTACACCTTC; CDR3 protein: CASSSLETGLHGYTF
J gene: TRBJ1-1; D gene: .; V gene: TRBV18; clone size: .; CDR3 DNA: TGTGCCAGCTCACCAGGACAGAACACTGAAGCTTTCTTT; CDR3 protein: CASSPGQNTEAFF
J gene: TRBJ2-1; D gene: TRBD2; V gene: TRBV3-1/TRBV3-2; clone size: .; CDR3 DNA: TGTGCCAGCAGTCGTACTAGCGGGGGGGCTCGCAATGAGCAGTTCTTC; CDR3 protein: CASSRTSGGARNEQFF
J gene: TRBJ1-1; D gene: TRBD1; V gene: TRBV28; clone size: .; CDR3 DNA: TGTGCCAGCAGTTTAGGACAGGGGCCCGAAGCTTTCTTT; CDR3 protein: CASSLGQGPEAFF
J gene: TRBJ2-1; D gene: .; V gene: TRBV15; clone size: .; CDR3 DNA: TGTGCCACCAGCAGAGTGGCGTCCAAGAGCGACAATGAGCAGTTCTTC; CDR3 protein: CATSRVASKSDNEQFF
J gene: TRBJ2-1; D gene: .; V gene: TRBV5-8; clone size: once; CDR3 DNA: TGTGCCAGCAGCAGAGGAACAGGGCAGTTCTTC; CDR3 protein: CASSRGTGQFF
J gene: TRBJ2-7; D gene: .; V gene: TRBV14; clone size: .; CDR3 DNA: TGTGCCAGCAGCCAAGGACAGACACTCGAGCAGTACTTC; CDR3 protein: CASSQGQTLEQYF
J gene: TRBJ1-3; D gene: TRBD1; V gene: TRBV7-3; clone size: once; CDR3 DNA: TGTGCCAGCAGCCTGCACCCCCGGGACAGGGCTTTCTCTGGAAACACCATATATTTT; CDR3 protein: CASSLHPRDRAFSGNTIYF
J gene: TRBJ1-2; D gene: .; V gene: TRBV19; clone size: .; CDR3 DNA: TGTGCCAGTAGCAGGGCAGGGCCGAACTATGGCTACACCTTC; CDR3 protein: CASSRAGPNYGYTF
J gene: TRBJ1-2; D gene: TRBD1; V gene: TRBV5-6; clone size: .; CDR3 DNA: TGTGCCAGCACCTGGACGAGACAGGGTTCCTACACCTTC; CDR3 protein: CASTWTRQGSYTF
J gene: TRBJ1-2; D gene: .; V gene: TRBV3-1/TRBV3-2; clone size: .; CDR3 DNA: TGTGCCAGCAGCCGCAGGGGTGAAGGTTATGGCTACACCTTC; CDR3 protein: CASSRRGEGYGYTF
J gene: TRBJ1-1; D gene: TRBD1; V gene: TRBV28; clone size: .; CDR3 DNA: TGTGCCAGCAGCGAGTACAGGGGCGTTGAAGCTTTCTTT; CDR3 protein: CASSEYRGVEAFF
J gene: TRBJ1-5; D gene: .; V gene: TRBV18; clone size: once; CDR3 DNA: TGTGCCAGCTCACCCTCCACAGGGTCTAGCAATCAGCCCCAGCATTTT; CDR3 protein: CASSPSTGSSNQPQHF
J gene: TRBJ1-6; D gene: TRBD1; V gene: TRBV9; clone size: .; CDR3 DNA: TGTGCCAGCAGTGCCACAGGGGATAATTCACCCCTCCACTTT; CDR3 protein: CASSATGDNSPLHF
J gene: TRBJ2-5; D gene: .; V gene: TRBV24-1; clone size: .; CDR3 DNA: TGTGCCACCAGTGATTTGGCAGGGCTTTGGGAGACCCAGTACTTC; CDR3 protein: CATSDLAGLWETQYF
J gene: TRBJ2-1; D gene: .; V gene: TRBV21-1; clone size: .; CDR3 DNA: TGTGCCAGCAGCAACCGGGACAGAGTTTACAATGAGCAGTTCTTC; CDR3 protein: CASSNRDRVYNEQFF
J gene: TRBJ2-3; D gene: .; V gene: TRBV3-1/TRBV3-2; clone size: .; CDR3 DNA: TGTGCCAGCAGCCTGCTCCGCGGGGGCCGAACAGATACGCAGTATTTT; CDR3 protein: CASSLLRGGRTDTQYF
J gene: TRBJ2-5; D gene: TRBD2; V gene: TRBV7-9; clone size: .; CDR3 DNA: TGTGCCAGCAGCCCCGGACTAGCGGGGGGGCCAGGGGAAGAGACCCAGTACTTC; CDR3 protein: CASSPGLAGGPGEETQYF
J gene: TRBJ2-5; D gene: TRBD1; V gene: TRBV30; clone size: .; CDR3 DNA: TGTGCCTGGGGGGACAGGGTGCAAGAGACCCAGTACTTC; CDR3 protein: CAWGDRVQETQYF